The 24 T cell receptor beta chains presented below share a single source sample, sequenced in a study of cytomegalovirus exposure and HLA in healthy donors. PCR was performed using 60 Vbeta and 13 Jbeta primers. This table comes from immunoSEQ multiplex PCR, and its TCRdb copy is limited to in-frame clones, with some not included. Among 180,000 or so clones listed, roughly 9.4% were seen once. Sequencing used PBMCs. The origin of the receptors is a woman under 40 in good health and CMV-seropositive.

The rearrangement joins TRBV27 to TRBJ2-7, with a possible D match to TRBD2 (5 bases). This CDR3 is built from 14 residues. Germline-derived CDR1 and CDR2 are MNHEY and SMNVEV (reference sequence). Trimming took off 8 bases at V and 0 bases at J, with 14 bases between the two ends. The CDR3 DNA reads TGTGCCAGCTCTTACGGGCGGGCCTCCTACGAGCAGTACTTC. It yields the protein CASSYGRASYEQYF.

This clone was detected once. This sequence joins TRBV7-2 and TRBJ2-3; D uncertain. Germline V gene sequence: CDR1 SGHTA, CDR2 FQGNSA. This CDR3 spans 15 amino acids. The V and J ends lost 8 bases and 0 bases respectively, with 15 bases between them. DNA for the CDR3: TGTGCCAGCCCCCCCGACGGGTTGAGCACAGATACGCAGTATTTT. Its translation is CASPPDGLSTDTQYF.

This rearrangement joins TRBV5-1 to TRBJ2-5, with D perhaps matching TRBD2 (7 bases). The DNA end lines up better with TRBJ2-7; the J call may be wrong. The CDR3 is 15 amino acids. Germline-derived CDR1 and CDR2 are SGHRS and YFSETQ. The CDR3 DNA is TGCGCCAGCAGCCCGGGGGCTAGCGGCTCCTACGAGCAGTACTTC. Amino acids: CASSPGASGSYEQYF.

This clone was seen a handful of times. The CDR3 sequence is CASSTDSYQPQHF. The CDR3 DNA reads TGTGCCAGTAGTACCGACAGCTATCAGCCCCAGCATTTT. The V gene is TRBV19, the J gene TRBJ1-5, with D tentatively TRBD1 (5 bases). This CDR3 comprises 13 residues. The germline V gene encodes CDR1 LNHDA and CDR2 SQIVND (reference sequence). Trimming cost V 4 bases and J 5 bases, with 9 bases left between them. Looking up the rest from reference TRBV19 and TRBJ1-5 gives the full variable domain: DGGITQSPKYLFRKEGQNVTLSCEQNLNHDAMYWYRQDPGQGLRLIYYSQIVNDFQKGDIAEGYSVSREKKESFPLTVTSAQKNPTAFYLCASSTDSYQPQHFGDGTRLSIL.

This clone was seen a handful of times. V is TRBV25-1 and J is TRBJ2-6, with D possibly being TRBD1 (5 bases). The V gene's germline CDR1 is MGHDK and CDR2 SYGVNS. V was clipped by 1 base and J by 0 bases, with 10 bases between them. The length of the CDR3 is 17 residues. This CDR3 is CASSELGLSSGANVLTF. CDR3 in DNA: TGTGCCAGCAGTGAATTGGGGCTGAGCTCTGGGGCCAACGTCCTGACTTTC.

This clone was seen only a few times. The chain has TRBV13 and TRBJ2-7; 10 bases align to TRBD2. Germline values: CDR1 PRHDT, CDR2 FYEKMQ (reference sequence). V gave up 4 bases and J gave up 3 bases; unmatched junction bases: 3. There are 14 residues in the CDR3. The CDR3: CASSYGLAVYEQYF. The CDR3 DNA sequence: TGTGCCAGCAGCTATGGACTAGCGGTCTACGAGCAGTACTTC. The full variable domain, rest sourced from reference TRBV13 and TRBJ2-7, is AAGVIQSPRHLIKEKRETATLKCYPIPRHDTVYWYQQGPGQDPQFLISFYEKMQSDKGSIPDRFSAQQFSDYHSELNMSSLELGDSALYFCASSYGLAVYEQYFGPGTRLTVT.

This clone was counted between two and nine times. The chain combines TRBV2 with TRBJ2-7, with a possible D match to TRBD1 (6 bases). The CDR3 covers 13 residues. In germline, CDR1 is SNHLY, CDR2 FYNNEI. Trimming pared 4 bases from V and 2 bases from J, leaving 9 bases between. The CDR3 here is CASSATGPYEQYF. Written as DNA, the CDR3 is TGTGCCAGCAGTGCCACAGGGCCCTACGAGCAGTACTTC.

V and J are TRBV19 and TRBJ1-5, with 8 nucleotides matching TRBD1. CDR3 size: 13 residues. Germline CDR1 and CDR2: LNHDA and SQIVND (reference sequence). With 3 bases clipped from V and 12 bases from J, the junction kept 7 bases outside the gene matches. For the CDR3, the DNA is TGTGCCAGTAGTATGGACAGGGTGAGGCACCAGCATTTT. It is translated as CASSMDRVRHQHF.

This chain joins TRBV7-2 and TRBJ2-5; 11 bases map to TRBD2. CDR3 length equals 18 residues. Germline V gives CDR1 SGHTA, CDR2 FQGNSA. The V segment lost 2 bases and the J segment 9 bases; nucleotides outside the gene matches: 17. CDR3 DNA sequence: TGTGCCAGCAGCTTAAGACTAGCGGGATCATTCACTACGACGGCCCAGTACTTC. It is translated as CASSLRLAGSFTTTAQYF.

This clone was recorded a few times. The rearrangement uses TRBV5-6 and TRBJ2-3, with 8 bases lining up with TRBD2. The ends lost 1 base at V and 3 bases at J; junction bases unmatched: 1. CDR3 size: 14 residues. Germline CDR1 SGHDT, CDR2 YYEEEE. CDR3 nucleotides: TGTGCCAGCAGCTTGCCTAGCGGGACAGATACGCAGTATTTT. Translated, it gives CASSLPSGTDTQYF.

The chain links TRBV15 to TRBJ2-7; 7 bases are a match to TRBD1. Germline V CDR1 and CDR2: LNHNV, YYDKDF (reference sequence). Unmatched junction bases numbered 3, after V lost 8 bases and J lost 2 bases. This CDR3 is 12 amino acids long. The CDR3 bases are TGTGCCACCGGGACAGCAACCTACGAGCAGTACTTC. Its protein product is CATGTATYEQYF. Full variable domain (rest looked up from reference TRBV15 and TRBJ2-7): DAMVIQNPRYQVTQFGKPVTLSCSQTLNHNVMYWYQQKSSQAPKLLFHYYDKDFNNEADTPDNFQSRRPNTSFCFLDIRSPGLGDTAMYLCATGTATYEQYFGPGTRLTVT.

This clone occurred a few times. The chain joins TRBV19 to TRBJ2-5; 11 positions agree with TRBD2. The CDR3 runs to 15 residues. The junction had 3 bases not matched to a gene; V was cut back by 3 bases and J by 3 bases. Germline V lookup: CDR1 LNHDA, CDR2 SQIVND (reference sequence). The CDR3 DNA sequence: TGTGCCAGTAGTATCCAGACTAGCGGGAAAGAGACCCAGTACTTC. Translation gives CASSIQTSGKETQYF. Combining the CDR3 with reference TRBV19 and TRBJ2-5 gives the whole variable domain DGGITQSPKYLFRKEGQNVTLSCEQNLNHDAMYWYRQDPGQGLRLIYYSQIVNDFQKGDIAEGYSVSREKKESFPLTVTSAQKNPTAFYLCASSIQTSGKETQYFGPGTRLLVL.

This clone was counted between two and nine times. V is TRBV11-2 and J is TRBJ2-5; 8 nucleotides match TRBD2. CDR3 length: 13 amino acids. Per the germline V gene, CDR1 is SGHAT and CDR2 is FQNNGV. Germline trimming cut 8 bases from V and 7 bases from J; bases unmatched to any gene: 9. The CDR3 spells CASGGTSSVTQYF. In DNA, the CDR3 is TGTGCCAGCGGAGGGACTAGTAGCGTGACCCAGTACTTC.

A few counts support this clone. CDR3 amino acids: CSVGQFFSGANVLTF. As DNA, the CDR3 is TGCAGCGTTGGACAGTTTTTCTCTGGGGCCAACGTCCTGACTTTC. The genes are TRBV29-1 and TRBJ2-6; perhaps TRBD1 as D (5 bases). Germline V CDR1 and CDR2: SQVTM, ANQGSEA. CDR3 length: 15 amino acids. The V end was cut by 4 bases, the J end by 0 bases, with 10 bases between.

The sample holds a few counts of this clone. This chain uses TRBV20-1 with TRBJ2-4, with D tentatively TRBD2 (5 bases). Deletions cut 6 bases from V and 3 bases from J, with 6 bases between. The CDR3 length is 11 residues. Germline CDR1 DFQATT, CDR2 SNEGSKA (reference sequence). Here the CDR3 DNA reads TGCAGTGCCCGGGACAAAAACATTCAGTACTTC. Translation: CSARDKNIQYF.

The V call is TRBV5-6, the J call TRBJ2-7; D is unclear. Trimming cost V 2 bases and J 6 bases, with 18 bases left between them. This CDR3 spans 15 amino acids. In germline, CDR1 is SGHDT, CDR2 YYEEEE. CDR3 sequence: CASSLIDSTHPEQYF. The CDR3 nucleotides are TGTGCCAGCAGCTTAATCGACTCAACTCATCCCGAGCAGTACTTC.

CDR3 amino acids: CASSRGGLTDTQYF. The DNA of the CDR3 is TGTGCCAGCAGCCGGGGGGGGCTGACAGATACGCAGTATTTT. The rearrangement uses TRBV7-3 and TRBJ2-3; 8 bases fit TRBD2. This CDR3 has 14 residues. The J segment lost 3 bases and the V segment lost 5 bases, leaving 4 bases of the junction unmatched. Germline CDR1 SGHTA, CDR2 FQGTGA.

The chain couples TRBV19 to TRBJ2-7; 8 nucleotides match TRBD1. Germline V CDR1 and CDR2: LNHDA, SQIVND (reference sequence). The length of the CDR3 is 15 residues. V was pared by 3 bases and J by 6 bases, with 10 bases of the junction left unmatched. The CDR3 region is CASSIYRGRQAEQYF. The CDR3 DNA follows: TGTGCCAGTAGTATCTACAGGGGGAGACAAGCCGAGCAGTACTTC.

As regards this clone: One junction end does not reproduce the germline sequence, and a read error may be involved. V usage is TRBV18 and J usage is TRBJ2-2, with 13 bases matching TRBD2. The germline V gene has CDR1 KGHSH and CDR2 LQKENI. This CDR3 has 17 residues. The CDR3 sequence: CASSPLGLAGRTGELFF. The CDR3 DNA follows: TGTGCCAGCTCCCCACTGGGACTAGCGGGACGCACCGGGGAGCTGTTTTTT.

This clone has more than one count but fewer than ten. The chain joins TRBV10-3 to TRBJ2-1; a possible D gene is TRBD2 (6 bases). The CDR3 extends over 15 amino acids. V lost 0 bases and J lost 10, with 16 bases in between. Germline V gene sequence: CDR1 ENHRY, CDR2 SYGVKD. The CDR3 region has the DNA TGTGCCATCAGTGAGTCGAGTGGAGGGCCGGTGGAGCAGTTCTTC. Translated, it gives CAISESSGGPVEQFF.

The chain is built from TRBV19 and TRBJ1-5; D is unclear. Germline assignment: CDR1 LNHDA and CDR2 SQIVND (reference sequence). V lost 7 bases and J 2 bases, leaving 15 bases between the germline ends. This CDR3 has 15 residues. The CDR3 sequence is CASTARWRGNQPQHF. The CDR3 bases are TGTGCCAGTACCGCCCGGTGGAGGGGCAATCAGCCCCAGCATTTT.

This clone was seen a few times. The chain joins TRBV6-1 to TRBJ1-1; weak D call: TRBD1 (5 bases). Per the germline V gene, CDR1 is MNHNS and CDR2 is SASEGT. The CDR3 runs 13 residues. V was cut by 5 bases and J by 1 base, with 8 bases left in between. The CDR3 sequence: CASSKTENTEAFF. The CDR3 bases are TGTGCCAGCAGTAAGACAGAGAACACTGAAGCTTTCTTT.

The V and J genes are TRBV18 and TRBJ1-4; TRBD1 aligns across 7 bases. The V segment lost 3 bases and the J segment 1 base; nucleotides outside the gene matches: 11. Germline V gives CDR1 KGHSH, CDR2 LQKENI. The CDR3 loop spans 18 amino acids. CDR3 in amino acids: CASSPSRQGPETNEKLFF. Written as DNA, the CDR3 is TGTGCCAGCTCACCCTCACGACAGGGACCGGAAACTAATGAAAAACTGTTTTTT.

This clone has more than one count but fewer than ten. The V gene is TRBV6-6, the J gene TRBJ2-6; 7 positions agree with TRBD1. The junction had 3 bases not matched to a gene; V was cut back by 4 bases and J by 0 bases. This CDR3 is 16 amino acids long. The germline gives CDR1 MNHNY, CDR2 SVGAGI (reference sequence). The CDR3 region is CASSSTGNSGANVLTF. The DNA of the CDR3 is TGTGCCAGCAGTTCGACAGGGAACTCTGGGGCCAACGTCCTGACTTTC.